This T cell receptor (beta chain) appears in the sequencing data of a study of T cell repertoires in cytomegalovirus infection. The overall study: CMV infection together with matching HLA type was indicated by public TCR beta signatures.

Study-level findings and limits: Summed frequency of public TCR beta families distinguished CMV carriers with the relevant HLA.

The CDR3 length is 12 residues. Trimming removed 6 bases at V and 5 bases at J, with 10 bases between. Germline CDR1 reads LGHNT; CDR2 reads FRNRAP. TCRdb passed the reads through MiXCR, listing each CDR3 protein once. This table holds 450,000 to 600,000 distinct CDR3 sequences, 10% to 12% found once. This clonotype was seen at least ten times. What it recognizes is unknown. The genes are TRBV12-5 and TRBJ1-2; a weak D match, TRBD1 (5 bases). This clonotype was sampled from a human donor in good health (CMV status not recorded). Some clones in this sample may be carry-over from other donors' samples. Sequencing was carried out using PBMCs. CDR3 bases: TGTGCTAGTGGGTCAGGGACTTATGGCTACACCTTC. Translating it yields CASGSGTYGYTF.